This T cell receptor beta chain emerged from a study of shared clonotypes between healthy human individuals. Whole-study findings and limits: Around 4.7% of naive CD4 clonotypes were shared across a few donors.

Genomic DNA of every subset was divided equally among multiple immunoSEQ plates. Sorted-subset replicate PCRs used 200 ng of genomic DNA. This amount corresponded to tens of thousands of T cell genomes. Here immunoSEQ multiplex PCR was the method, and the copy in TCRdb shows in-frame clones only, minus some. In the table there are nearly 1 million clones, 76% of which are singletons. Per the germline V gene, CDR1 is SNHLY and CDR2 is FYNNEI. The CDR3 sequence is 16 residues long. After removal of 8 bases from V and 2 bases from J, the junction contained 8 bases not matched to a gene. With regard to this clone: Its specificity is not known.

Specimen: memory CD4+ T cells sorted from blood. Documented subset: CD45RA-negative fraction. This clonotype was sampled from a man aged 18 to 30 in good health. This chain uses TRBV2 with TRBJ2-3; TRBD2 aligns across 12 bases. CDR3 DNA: TGTGCCAGCTCCAGGACTAGCGGGGTGAACACAGATACGCAGTATTTT. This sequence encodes CASSRTSGVNTDTQYF.